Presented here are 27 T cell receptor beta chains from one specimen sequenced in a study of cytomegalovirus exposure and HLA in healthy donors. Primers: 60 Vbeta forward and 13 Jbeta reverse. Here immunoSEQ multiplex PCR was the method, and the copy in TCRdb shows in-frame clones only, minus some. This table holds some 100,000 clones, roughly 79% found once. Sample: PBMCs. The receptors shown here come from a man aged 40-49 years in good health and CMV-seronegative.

This CDR3 is CASSWGGGAEEQYV. The CDR3 nucleotides read TGTGCCAGCAGCTGGGGCGGGGGGGCGGAAGAGCAGTACGTC. The chain joins TRBV5-6 to TRBJ2-7, with 9 bases lining up with TRBD2. The trim removed 3 bases at V and 7 bases at J, leaving 8 bases unmatched. The germline V gene encodes CDR1 SGHDT and CDR2 YYEEEE. The CDR3 sequence is 14 residues long.

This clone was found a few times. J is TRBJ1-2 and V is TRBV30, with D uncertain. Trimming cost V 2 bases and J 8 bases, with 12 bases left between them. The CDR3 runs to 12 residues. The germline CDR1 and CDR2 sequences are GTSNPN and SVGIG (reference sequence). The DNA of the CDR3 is TGTGCCTGGAGTCTCGTGGTCGGGGGCTACACCTTC. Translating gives CAWSLVVGGYTF.

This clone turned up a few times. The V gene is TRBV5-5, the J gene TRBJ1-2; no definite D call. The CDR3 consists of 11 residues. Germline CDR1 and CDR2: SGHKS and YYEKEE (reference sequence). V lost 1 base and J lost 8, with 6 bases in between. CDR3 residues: CASSLFRGYTF. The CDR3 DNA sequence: TGTGCCAGCAGCTTGTTCAGGGGCTACACCTTC.

As DNA, the CDR3 is TGTGCCAGCAGCGAGAAAACAGGGGGTTTCCTCTACGAGCAGTACGTC. Translated, it gives CASSEKTGGFLYEQYV. The chain couples TRBV5-6 to TRBJ2-7; 8 positions agree with TRBD1. The germline V gene encodes CDR1 SGHDT and CDR2 YYEEEE. The CDR3 totals 16 residues. Trimming at V came to 4 bases and at J to 3 bases, leaving 12 bases not matched to a gene.

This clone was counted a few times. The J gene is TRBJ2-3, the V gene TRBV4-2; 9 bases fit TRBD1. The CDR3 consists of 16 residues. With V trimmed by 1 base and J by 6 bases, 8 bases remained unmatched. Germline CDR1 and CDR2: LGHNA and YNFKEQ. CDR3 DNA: TGTGCCAGCAGCCAAGCCTTCGACAGGGGGAAGGATACGCAGTATTTT. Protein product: CASSQAFDRGKDTQYF.

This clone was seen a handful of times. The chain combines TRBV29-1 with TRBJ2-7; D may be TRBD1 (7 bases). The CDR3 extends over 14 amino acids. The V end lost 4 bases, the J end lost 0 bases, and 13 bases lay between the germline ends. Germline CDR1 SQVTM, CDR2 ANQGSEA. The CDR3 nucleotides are TGCAGCGTTGGGGAGGCAGGGGGCTCCTACGAGCAGTACTTC. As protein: CSVGEAGGSYEQYF.

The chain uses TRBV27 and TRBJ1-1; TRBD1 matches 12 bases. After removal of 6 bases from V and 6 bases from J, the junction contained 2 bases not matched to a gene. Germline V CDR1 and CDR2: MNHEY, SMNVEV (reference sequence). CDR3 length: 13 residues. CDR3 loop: CASRGQGAPEAFF. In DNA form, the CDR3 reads TGTGCCAGCAGGGGACAGGGGGCCCCTGAAGCTTTCTTT.

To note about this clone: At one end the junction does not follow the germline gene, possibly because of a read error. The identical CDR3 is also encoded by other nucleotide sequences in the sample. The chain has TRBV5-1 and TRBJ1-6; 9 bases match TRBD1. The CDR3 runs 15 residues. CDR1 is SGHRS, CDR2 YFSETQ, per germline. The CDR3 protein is CASSSGQGNNSPLHF. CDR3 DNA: TGCGCCAGCAGCTCGGGACAGGGTAATAATTCCCCCCTCCACTTT.

CDR3 DNA: TGTGCCAGCAGCGGAGGTTTAACAGGGTACGAGCAGTACTTC. Amino acid sequence: CASSGGLTGYEQYF. The chain couples TRBV9 to TRBJ2-7, with D perhaps matching TRBD1 (6 bases). V lost 3 bases to trimming and J lost 4 bases, with 14 bases between them. This CDR3 spans 14 amino acids. Germline V gives CDR1 SGDLS, CDR2 YYNGEE.

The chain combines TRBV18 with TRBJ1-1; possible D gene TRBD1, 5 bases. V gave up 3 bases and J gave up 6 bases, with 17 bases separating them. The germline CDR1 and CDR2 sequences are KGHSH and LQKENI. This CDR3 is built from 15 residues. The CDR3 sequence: CASSPPRTINSEAFF. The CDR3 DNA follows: TGTGCCAGCTCACCCCCGAGGACAATAAACTCTGAAGCTTTCTTT. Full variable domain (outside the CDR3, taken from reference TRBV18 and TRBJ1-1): NAGVMQNPRHLVRRRGQEARLRCSPMKGHSHVYWYRQLPEEGLKFMVYLQKENIIDESGMPKERFSAEFPKEGPSILRIQQVVRGDSAAYFCASSPPRTINSEAFFGQGTRLTVV.

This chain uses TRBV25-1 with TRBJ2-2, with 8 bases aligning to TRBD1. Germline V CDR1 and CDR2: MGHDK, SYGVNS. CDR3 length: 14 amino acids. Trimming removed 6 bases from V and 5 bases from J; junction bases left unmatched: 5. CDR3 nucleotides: TGTGCCAGCAGCGCAGGGGGCGGAACCGGGGAGCTGTTTTTT. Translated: CASSAGGGTGELFF.

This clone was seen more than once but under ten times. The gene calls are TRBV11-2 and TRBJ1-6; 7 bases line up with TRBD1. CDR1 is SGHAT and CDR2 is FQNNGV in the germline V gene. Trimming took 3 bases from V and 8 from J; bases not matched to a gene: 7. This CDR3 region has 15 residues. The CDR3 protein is CASSFAGTEDSPLHF. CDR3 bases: TGTGCCAGCAGCTTTGCGGGGACAGAGGATTCACCCCTCCACTTT.

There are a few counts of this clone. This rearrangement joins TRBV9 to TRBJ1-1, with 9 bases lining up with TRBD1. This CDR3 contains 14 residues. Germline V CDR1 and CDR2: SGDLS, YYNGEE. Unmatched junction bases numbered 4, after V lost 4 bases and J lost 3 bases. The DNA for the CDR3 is TGTGCCAGCAGCCCAGGGACAGGGTACACTGAAGCTTTCTTT. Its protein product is CASSPGTGYTEAFF.

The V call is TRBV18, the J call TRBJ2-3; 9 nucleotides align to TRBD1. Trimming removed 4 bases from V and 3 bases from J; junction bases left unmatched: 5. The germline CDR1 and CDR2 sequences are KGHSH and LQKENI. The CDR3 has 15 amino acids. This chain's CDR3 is CASSLGQGRTDTQYF. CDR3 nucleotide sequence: TGTGCCAGCTCACTTGGACAGGGGAGGACAGATACGCAGTATTTT.

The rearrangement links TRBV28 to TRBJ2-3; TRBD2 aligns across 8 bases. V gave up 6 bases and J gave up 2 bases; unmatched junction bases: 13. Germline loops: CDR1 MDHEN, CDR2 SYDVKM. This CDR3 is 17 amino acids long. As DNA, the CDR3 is TGTGCCAGCAGCCCGGGAGGGATGGCGGGGGCCACAGATACGCAGTATTTT. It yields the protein CASSPGGMAGATDTQYF.

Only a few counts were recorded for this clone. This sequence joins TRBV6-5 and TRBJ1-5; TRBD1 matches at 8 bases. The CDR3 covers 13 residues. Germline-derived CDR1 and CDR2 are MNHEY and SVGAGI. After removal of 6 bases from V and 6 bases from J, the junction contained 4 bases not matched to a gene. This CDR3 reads CASSQGARQPQHF. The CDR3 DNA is TGTGCCAGCAGCCAGGGGGCCCGTCAGCCCCAGCATTTT.

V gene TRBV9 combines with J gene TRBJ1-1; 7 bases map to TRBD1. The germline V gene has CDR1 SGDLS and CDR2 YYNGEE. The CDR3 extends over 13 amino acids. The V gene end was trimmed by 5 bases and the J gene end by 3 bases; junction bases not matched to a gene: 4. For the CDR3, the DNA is TGTGCCAGCAGTCTCAGGGGGGACACTGAAGCTTTCTTT. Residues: CASSLRGDTEAFF.

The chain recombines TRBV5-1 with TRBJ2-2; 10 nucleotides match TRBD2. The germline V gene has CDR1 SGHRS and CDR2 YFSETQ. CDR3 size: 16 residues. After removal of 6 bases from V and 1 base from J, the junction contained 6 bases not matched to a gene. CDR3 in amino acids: CASTALAGVNTGELFF. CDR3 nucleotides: TGCGCCAGCACCGCCCTAGCGGGGGTGAACACCGGGGAGCTGTTTTTT.

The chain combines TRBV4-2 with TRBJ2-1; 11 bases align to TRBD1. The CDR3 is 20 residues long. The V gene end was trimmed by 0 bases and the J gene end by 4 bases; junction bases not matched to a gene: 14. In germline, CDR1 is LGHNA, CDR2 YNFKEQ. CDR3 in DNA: TGTGCCAGCAGCCAAGATTCAGGGACAGGGGGAGGTAGCTCTTACAATGAGCAGTTCTTC. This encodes CASSQDSGTGGGSSYNEQFF.

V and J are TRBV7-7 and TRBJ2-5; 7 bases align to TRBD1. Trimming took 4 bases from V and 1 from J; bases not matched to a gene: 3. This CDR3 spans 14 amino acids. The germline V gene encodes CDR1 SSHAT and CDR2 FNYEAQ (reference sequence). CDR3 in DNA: TGTGCCAGCAGCTCGACAGGGACCCAAGAGACCCAGTACTTC. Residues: CASSSTGTQETQYF.

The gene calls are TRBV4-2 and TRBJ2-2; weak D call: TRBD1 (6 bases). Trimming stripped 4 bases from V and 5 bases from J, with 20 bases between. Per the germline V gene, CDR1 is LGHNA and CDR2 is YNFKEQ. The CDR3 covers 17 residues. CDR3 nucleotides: TGTGCCAGCAGCCCCCCCCGGGACACCCCGAGGACCGGGGAGCTGTTTTTT. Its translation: CASSPPRDTPRTGELFF.

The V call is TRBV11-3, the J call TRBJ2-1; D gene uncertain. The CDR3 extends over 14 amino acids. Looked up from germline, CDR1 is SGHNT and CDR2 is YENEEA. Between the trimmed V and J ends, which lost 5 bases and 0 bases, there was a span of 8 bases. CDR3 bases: TGTGCCAGCAGCCCGGGTTACTCCTACAATGAGCAGTTCTTC. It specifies CASSPGYSYNEQFF. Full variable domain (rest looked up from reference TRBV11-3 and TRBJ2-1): EAGVVQSPRYKIIEKKQPVAFWCNPISGHNTLYWYLQNLGQGPELLIRYENEEAVDDSQLPKDRFSAERLKGVDSTLKIQPAELGDSAVYLCASSPGYSYNEQFFGPGTRLTVL.

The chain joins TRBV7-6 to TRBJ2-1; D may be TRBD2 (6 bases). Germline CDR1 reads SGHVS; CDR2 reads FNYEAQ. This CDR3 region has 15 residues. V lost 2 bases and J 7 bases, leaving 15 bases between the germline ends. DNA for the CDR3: TGTGCCAGCAGCTTAAGTGGGGGGACGGGGAATGAGCAGTTCTTC. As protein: CASSLSGGTGNEQFF.

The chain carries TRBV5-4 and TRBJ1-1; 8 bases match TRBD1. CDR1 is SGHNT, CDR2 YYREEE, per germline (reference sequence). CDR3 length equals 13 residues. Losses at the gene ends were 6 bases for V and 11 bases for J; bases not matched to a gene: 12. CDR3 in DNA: TGTGCCAGCAACACCAGGGGGCCGGGTCGGGCTTTCTTT. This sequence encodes CASNTRGPGRAFF.

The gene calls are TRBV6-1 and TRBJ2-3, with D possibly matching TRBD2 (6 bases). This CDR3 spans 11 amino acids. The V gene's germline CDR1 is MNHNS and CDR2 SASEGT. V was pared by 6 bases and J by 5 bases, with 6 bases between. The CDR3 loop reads CASRGGDTQYF. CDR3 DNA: TGTGCCAGCAGGGGGGGAGATACGCAGTATTTT.

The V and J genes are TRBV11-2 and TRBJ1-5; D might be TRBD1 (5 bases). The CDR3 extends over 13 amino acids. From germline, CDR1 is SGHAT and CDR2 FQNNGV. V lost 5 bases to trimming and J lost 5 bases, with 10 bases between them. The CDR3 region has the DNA TGTGCCAGCAGCCCCTGGGGCCATCAGCCCCAGCATTTT. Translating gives CASSPWGHQPQHF. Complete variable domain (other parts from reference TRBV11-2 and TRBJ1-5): EAGVAQSPRYKIIEKRQSVAFWCNPISGHATLYWYQQILGQGPKLLIQFQNNGVVDDSQLPKDRFSAERLKGVDSTLKIQPAKLEDSAVYLCASSPWGHQPQHFGDGTRLSIL.

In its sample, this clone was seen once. The CDR3 spells CATSRGGSGGPYQETQYF. In DNA form, the CDR3 reads TGTGCCACCAGCAGAGGGGGTAGCGGGGGGCCGTACCAAGAGACCCAGTACTTC. The genes are TRBV15 and TRBJ2-5; 10 bases are shared with TRBD2. The germline V gene encodes CDR1 LNHNV and CDR2 YYDKDF (reference sequence). The J segment lost 0 bases and the V segment lost 1 base, leaving 8 bases of the junction unmatched. This CDR3 contains 18 residues. Variable domain in full (rest from reference TRBV15 and TRBJ2-5): DAMVIQNPRYQVTQFGKPVTLSCSQTLNHNVMYWYQQKSSQAPKLLFHYYDKDFNNEADTPDNFQSRRPNTSFCFLDIRSPGLGDTAMYLCATSRGGSGGPYQETQYFGPGTRLLVL.